The source of this TCR beta chain is a study of T cells in Graves' hyperthyroidism and ophthalmopathy. Whole-study results and caveats: Blood also carried most thyroid clonotypes expanded above 0.001.

Germline CDR1 SNHLY, CDR2 FYNNEI. Germline trimming cut 0 bases from V and 5 bases from J; bases unmatched to any gene: 11. The CDR3 extends over 17 amino acids. The source material, RNA transcripts, was used to amplify TCR beta CDR3 regions. TCR CDR3 regions were first amplified by RT-PCR with HTBI primers. TCRdb ran MiXCR on the multiplex PCR reads and lists one entry per CDR3 protein. The table shows a few hundred thousand distinct CDR3 sequences, with less than 25% occurring only once. This clonotype has a count of ten or more. Its antigen is not known. Material for sequencing was blood. The chain links TRBV2 to TRBJ2-7; 9 positions agree with TRBD2. The source is a man younger than 35 with Graves' hyperthyroidism. This CDR3 reads CASSEALAGRGSNEQYF. The CDR3 DNA reads as TGTGCCAGCAGTGAAGCGCTAGCGGGGAGGGGTAGTAACGAGCAGTACTTC.